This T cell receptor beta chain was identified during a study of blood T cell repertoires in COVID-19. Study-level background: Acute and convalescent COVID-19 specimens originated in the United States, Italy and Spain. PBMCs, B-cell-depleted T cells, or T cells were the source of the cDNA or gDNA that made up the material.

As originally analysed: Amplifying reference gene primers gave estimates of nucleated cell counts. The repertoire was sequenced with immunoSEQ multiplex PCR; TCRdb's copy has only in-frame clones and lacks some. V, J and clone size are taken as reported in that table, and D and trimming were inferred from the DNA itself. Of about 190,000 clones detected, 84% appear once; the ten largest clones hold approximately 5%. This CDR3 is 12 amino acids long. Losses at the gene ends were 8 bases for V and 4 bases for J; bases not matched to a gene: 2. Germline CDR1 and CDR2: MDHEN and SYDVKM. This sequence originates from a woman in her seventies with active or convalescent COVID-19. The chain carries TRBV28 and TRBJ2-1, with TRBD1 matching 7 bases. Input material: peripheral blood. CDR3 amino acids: CASVTGYNEQFF. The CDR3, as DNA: TGTGCCAGCGTGACAGGGTACAATGAGCAGTTCTTC.